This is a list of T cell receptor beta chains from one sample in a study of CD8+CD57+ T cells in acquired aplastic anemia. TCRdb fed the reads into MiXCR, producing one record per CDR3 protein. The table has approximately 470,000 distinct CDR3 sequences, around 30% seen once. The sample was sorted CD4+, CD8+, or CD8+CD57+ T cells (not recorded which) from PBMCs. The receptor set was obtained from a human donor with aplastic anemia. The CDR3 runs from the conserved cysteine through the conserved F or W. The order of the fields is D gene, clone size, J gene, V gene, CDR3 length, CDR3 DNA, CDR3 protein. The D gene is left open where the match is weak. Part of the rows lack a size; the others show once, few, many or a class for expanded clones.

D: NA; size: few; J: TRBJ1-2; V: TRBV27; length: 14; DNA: TGTGCCAGCAGTTTCAGATTCCCAGTCTATGGCTACACCTTC; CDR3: CASSFRFPVYGYTF
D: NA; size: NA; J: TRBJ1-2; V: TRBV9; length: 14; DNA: TGTGCCAGCAGCGTAGAAGGCAGGGCCTATGGCTACACCTTC; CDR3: CASSVEGRAYGYTF
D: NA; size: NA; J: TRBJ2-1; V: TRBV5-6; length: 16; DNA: TGTGCCAGCAGCTTGGAACGGGGGATCCTCGGGAATGAGCAGTTCTTC; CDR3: CASSLERGILGNEQFF
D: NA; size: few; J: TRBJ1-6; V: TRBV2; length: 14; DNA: TGTGCCAGCAGAAATCAGAAAGGGGGTTCACCCCTCCACTTT; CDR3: CASRNQKGGSPLHF
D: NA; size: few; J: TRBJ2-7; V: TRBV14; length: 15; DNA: TGTGCCAGCAGCCAAGCCGGGGGCTTCCCCTACGAGCAGTACTTC; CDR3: CASSQAGGFPYEQYF
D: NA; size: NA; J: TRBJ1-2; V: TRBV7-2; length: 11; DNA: TGTGCCAGCAGCCCCAAGGGTGGCTACACCTTC; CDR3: CASSPKGGYTF
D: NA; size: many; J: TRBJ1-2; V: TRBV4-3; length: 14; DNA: TGCGCCAGCAGCCAAGATGTCCAGGGCTATGGCTACACCTTC; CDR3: CASSQDVQGYGYTF
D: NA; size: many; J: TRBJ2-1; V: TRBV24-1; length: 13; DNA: TGTGCCACCAGTGATCCTCCCTACAATGAGCAGTTCTTC; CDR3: CATSDPPYNEQFF
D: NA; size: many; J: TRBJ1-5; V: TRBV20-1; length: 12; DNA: TGCAGTGCTAGGGAAGGGAAACAGCCCCAGCATTTT; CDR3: CSAREGKQPQHF
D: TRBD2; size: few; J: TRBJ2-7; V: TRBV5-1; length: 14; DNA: TGCGCCAGCAGCAATAGCGGGAGTATCTACGAGCAGTACTTC; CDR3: CASSNSGSIYEQYF
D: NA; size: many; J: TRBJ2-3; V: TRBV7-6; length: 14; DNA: TGTGCCAGCAGCTCCCGAGGAGGGTCAGATACGCAGTATTTT; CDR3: CASSSRGGSDTQYF
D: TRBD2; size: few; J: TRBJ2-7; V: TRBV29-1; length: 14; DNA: TGCAGCGTTGTTCTAGCGGGAGAACTGTTCGAGCAGTACTTC; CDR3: CSVVLAGELFEQYF
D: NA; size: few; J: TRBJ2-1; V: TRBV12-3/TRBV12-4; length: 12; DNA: TGTGCCAGCAGTTCGGGACCCGTTGGGCCGTTCTTC; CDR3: CASSSGPVGPFF
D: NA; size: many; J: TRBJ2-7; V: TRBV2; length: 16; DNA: TGTGCCAGCAGTGATAGACTACCGCCCACCTTCCACGAGCAGTACTTC; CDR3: CASSDRLPPTFHEQYF
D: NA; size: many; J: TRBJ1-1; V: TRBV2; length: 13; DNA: TGTGCCAGCAGGGATCAGCAGAACACTGAAGCTTTCTTT; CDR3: CASRDQQNTEAFF
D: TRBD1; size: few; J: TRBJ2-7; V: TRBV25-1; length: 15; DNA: TGTGCCAGCAGTGAAGTGACAGGGAGCTCCTACGAGCAGTACTTC; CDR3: CASSEVTGSSYEQYF
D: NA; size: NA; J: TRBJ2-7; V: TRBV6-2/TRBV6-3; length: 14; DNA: TGTGCCAGCCAGGACATGATAAGCTCCTACGAGCAGTACTTC; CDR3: CASQDMISSYEQYF
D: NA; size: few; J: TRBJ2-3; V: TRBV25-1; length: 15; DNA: TGTGCCAGCAGTTTTGACTTTCCGAGCACAGATACGCAGTATTTT; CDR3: CASSFDFPSTDTQYF
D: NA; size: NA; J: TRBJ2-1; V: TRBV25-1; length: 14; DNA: TGTGCCAGCAGTGCCTCCGGGCCCTACAATGAGCAGTTCTTC; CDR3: CASSASGPYNEQFF
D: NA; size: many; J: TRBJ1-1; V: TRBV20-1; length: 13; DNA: TGCAGTGCTAGAGATACAGGGATGGGTGAAGCTTTCTTT; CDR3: CSARDTGMGEAFF
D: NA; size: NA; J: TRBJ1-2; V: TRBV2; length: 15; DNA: TGTGCCAGCAGTTTCTCACTCGACGGGGGATATGGCTACACCTTC; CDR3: CASSFSLDGGYGYTF
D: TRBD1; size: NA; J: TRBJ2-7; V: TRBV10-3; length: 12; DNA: TGTGCCACCGACAGGGGCTCCTACGAGCAGTACTTC; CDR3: CATDRGSYEQYF
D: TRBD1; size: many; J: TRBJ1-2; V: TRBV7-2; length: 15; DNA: TGTGCCAGCAGCCTAACCGGACAGGCGAGCTATGGCTACACCTTC; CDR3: CASSLTGQASYGYTF
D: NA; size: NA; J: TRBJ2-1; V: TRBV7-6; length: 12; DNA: TGTGCCAGCAGCTTAGGGCAGACTGAGCAGTTCTTC; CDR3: CASSLGQTEQFF
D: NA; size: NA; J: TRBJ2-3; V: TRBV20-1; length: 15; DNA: TGCAGTGCTACCGTTGGGGTGTCCGGGGAGGATACGCAGTATTTT; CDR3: CSATVGVSGEDTQYF
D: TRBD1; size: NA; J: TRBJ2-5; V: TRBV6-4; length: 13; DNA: TGTGCCAGCAGTGACAGGGGGCAAGGGACCCAGTACTTC; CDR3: CASSDRGQGTQYF
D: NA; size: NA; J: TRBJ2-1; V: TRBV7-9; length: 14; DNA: TGTGCCAGCAGTTTAGGCCGGGACATCAATGAGCAGTTCTTC; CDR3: CASSLGRDINEQFF
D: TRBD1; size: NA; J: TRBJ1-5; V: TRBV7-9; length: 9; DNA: TGTGCCAGCAGCGCCCGACAGGGTTTT; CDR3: CASSARQGF
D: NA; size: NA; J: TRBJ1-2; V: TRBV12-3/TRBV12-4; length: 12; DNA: TGTGCCAGCAGTCCGGACGGCCTGGGCTACACCTTC; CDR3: CASSPDGLGYTF
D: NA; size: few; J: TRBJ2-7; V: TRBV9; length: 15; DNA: TGTGCCAGCAGCGTAGGGGGGGCCGGGTACTACGAGCAGTACTTC; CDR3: CASSVGGAGYYEQYF
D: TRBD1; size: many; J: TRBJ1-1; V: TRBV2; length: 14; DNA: TGTGCCAGCAGTGGGGCAGGGGGAAACACTGAAGCTTTCTTT; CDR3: CASSGAGGNTEAFF
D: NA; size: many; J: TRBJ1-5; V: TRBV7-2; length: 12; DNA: TGTGCCAGCAGCCCTAGAGGTCAGCCCCAGCATTTT; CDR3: CASSPRGQPQHF
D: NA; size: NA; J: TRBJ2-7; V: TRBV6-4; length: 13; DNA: TGTGCCAGCAGTGAGGGGGCCACCACAGGGCAGTACTTC; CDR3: CASSEGATTGQYF
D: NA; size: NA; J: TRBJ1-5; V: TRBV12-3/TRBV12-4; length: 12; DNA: TGTGCCAGCAGTTTCGGGGTTCAGCCCCAGCATTTT; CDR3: CASSFGVQPQHF
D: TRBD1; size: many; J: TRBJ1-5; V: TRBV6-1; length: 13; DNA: TGTGCCAGCAGTGAACAGGGGGCTCAGCCCCAGCATTTT; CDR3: CASSEQGAQPQHF
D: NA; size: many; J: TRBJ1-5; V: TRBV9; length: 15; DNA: TGTGCCAGCAGCGTAGATCCTAACAGCAATCAGCCCCAGCATTTT; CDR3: CASSVDPNSNQPQHF
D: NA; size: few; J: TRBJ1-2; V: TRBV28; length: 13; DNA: TGTGCCAGCAGTTTATCGGGTCGGTATGGCTACACCTTC; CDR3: CASSLSGRYGYTF
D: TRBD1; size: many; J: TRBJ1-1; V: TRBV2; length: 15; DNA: TGTGCCAGCAGCCGGGACAGGGTCTTGAACACTGAAGCTTTCTTT; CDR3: CASSRDRVLNTEAFF
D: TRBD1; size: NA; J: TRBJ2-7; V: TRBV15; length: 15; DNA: TGTGCCACCAGCAGCTTGTCATCAGGGGGCAACGAGCAGTACTTC; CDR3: CATSSLSSGGNEQYF
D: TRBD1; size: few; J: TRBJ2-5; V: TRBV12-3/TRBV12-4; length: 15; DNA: TGTGCCAGCAGTCCGAATACAGGGGCAGTGGAGACCCAGTACTTC; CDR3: CASSPNTGAVETQYF
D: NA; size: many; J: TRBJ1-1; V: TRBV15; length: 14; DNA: TGTGCCACCAGCAGTGCCCAAAGGAACACTGAAGCTTTCTTT; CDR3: CATSSAQRNTEAFF
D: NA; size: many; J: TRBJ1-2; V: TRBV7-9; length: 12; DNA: TGTGCCAGCAGCGTAACAGCCTATGGCTACACCTTC; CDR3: CASSVTAYGYTF
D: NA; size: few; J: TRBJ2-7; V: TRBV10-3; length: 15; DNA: TGTGCCAGCAGGGAGGGGTGGACAGGGATCTACGAGCAGTACTTC; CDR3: CASREGWTGIYEQYF
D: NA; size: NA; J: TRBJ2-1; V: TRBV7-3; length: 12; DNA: TGTGCCAGCAGTTCCTCGGACAATGAGCAGTTCTTC; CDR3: CASSSSDNEQFF
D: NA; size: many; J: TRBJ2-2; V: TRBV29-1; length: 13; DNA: TGCAGCGTTGACCGGGACGGAACCGGGGAGCTGTTTTTT; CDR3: CSVDRDGTGELFF
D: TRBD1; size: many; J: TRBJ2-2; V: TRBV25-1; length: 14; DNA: TGTGCCGGCAGTGTTTACAGGGGGATCGGGGAGCTGTTTTTT; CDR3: CAGSVYRGIGELFF
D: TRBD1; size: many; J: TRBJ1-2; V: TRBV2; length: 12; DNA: TGTGCCAGCACGGGGCAGGGGGCCCCATACACCTTC; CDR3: CASTGQGAPYTF